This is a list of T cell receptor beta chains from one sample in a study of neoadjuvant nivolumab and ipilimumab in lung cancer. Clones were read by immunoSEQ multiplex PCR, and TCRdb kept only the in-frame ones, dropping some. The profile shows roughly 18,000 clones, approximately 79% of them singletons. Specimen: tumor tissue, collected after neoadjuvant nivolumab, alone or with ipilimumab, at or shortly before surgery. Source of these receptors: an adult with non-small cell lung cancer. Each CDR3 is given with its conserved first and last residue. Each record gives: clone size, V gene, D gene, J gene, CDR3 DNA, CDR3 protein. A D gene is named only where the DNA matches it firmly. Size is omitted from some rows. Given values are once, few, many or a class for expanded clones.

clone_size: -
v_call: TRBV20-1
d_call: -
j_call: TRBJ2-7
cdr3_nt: TGCAGTGCTAGACATTTGGACGAGCAGTACTTC
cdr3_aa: CSARHLDEQYF

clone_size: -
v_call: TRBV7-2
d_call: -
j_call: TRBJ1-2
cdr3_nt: TGTGCCAAACTAAGCGGGGGTTACACCTTC
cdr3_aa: CAKLSGGYTF

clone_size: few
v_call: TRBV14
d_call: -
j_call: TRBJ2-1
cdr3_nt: TGTGCCAGCAGCCAAGTTCAGGGGAATGAGCAGTTCTTC
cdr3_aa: CASSQVQGNEQFF

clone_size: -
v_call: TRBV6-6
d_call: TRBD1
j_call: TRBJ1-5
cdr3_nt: TGTGCCAGCAGTTCCCTACAGGGGCTTAGCAATCAGCCCCAGCATTTT
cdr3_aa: CASSSLQGLSNQPQHF

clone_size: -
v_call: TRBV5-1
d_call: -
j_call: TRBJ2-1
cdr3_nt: TGCGCCAGCAGCTTGGAGGACAGCTCCTACAATGAGCAGTTCTTC
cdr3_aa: CASSLEDSSYNEQFF

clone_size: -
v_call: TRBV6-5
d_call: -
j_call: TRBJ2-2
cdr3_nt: TGTGCCAGCACTTCCTGGAGGGGTACCGGGGAGCTGTTTTTT
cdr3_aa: CASTSWRGTGELFF

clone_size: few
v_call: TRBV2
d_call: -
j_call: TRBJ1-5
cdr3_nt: TGTGCCAGCAGGGGCCTGGCAGTCAATCAGCCCCAGCATTTT
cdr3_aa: CASRGLAVNQPQHF

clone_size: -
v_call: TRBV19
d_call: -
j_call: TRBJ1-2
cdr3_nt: TGTGCCAGTAGTATTGAAGGTAACTATGGCTACACCTTC
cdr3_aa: CASSIEGNYGYTF

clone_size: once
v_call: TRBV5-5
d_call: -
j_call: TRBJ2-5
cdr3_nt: TGTGCCAGCAGCCTGGATAGGGGCGGAGGAGAGACCCAGTACTTC
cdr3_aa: CASSLDRGGGETQYF

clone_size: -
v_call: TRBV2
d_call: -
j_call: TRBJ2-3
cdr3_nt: TGTGCCAGCAGTGCAGGGGGGGCAAGCACAGATACGCAGTATTTT
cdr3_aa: CASSAGGASTDTQYF

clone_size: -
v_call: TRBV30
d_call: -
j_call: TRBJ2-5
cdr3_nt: TGTGCCTGGAGTTTTGGAGAGACCCAGTACTTC
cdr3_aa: CAWSFGETQYF